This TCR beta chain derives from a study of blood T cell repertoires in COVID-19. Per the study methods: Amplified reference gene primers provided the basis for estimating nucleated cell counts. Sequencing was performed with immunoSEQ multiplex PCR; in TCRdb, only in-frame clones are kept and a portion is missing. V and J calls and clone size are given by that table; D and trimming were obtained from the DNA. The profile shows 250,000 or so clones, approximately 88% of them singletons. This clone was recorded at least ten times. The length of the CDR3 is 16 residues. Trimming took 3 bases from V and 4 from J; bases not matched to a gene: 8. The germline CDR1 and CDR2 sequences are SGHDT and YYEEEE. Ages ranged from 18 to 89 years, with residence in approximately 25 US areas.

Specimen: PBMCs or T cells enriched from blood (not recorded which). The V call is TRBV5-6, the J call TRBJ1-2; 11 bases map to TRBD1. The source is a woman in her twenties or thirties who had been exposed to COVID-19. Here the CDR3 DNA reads TGTGCCAGCAGCTCCTCCCGGACAGGGGGCGCCTATGGCTACACCTTC. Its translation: CASSSSRTGGAYGYTF.